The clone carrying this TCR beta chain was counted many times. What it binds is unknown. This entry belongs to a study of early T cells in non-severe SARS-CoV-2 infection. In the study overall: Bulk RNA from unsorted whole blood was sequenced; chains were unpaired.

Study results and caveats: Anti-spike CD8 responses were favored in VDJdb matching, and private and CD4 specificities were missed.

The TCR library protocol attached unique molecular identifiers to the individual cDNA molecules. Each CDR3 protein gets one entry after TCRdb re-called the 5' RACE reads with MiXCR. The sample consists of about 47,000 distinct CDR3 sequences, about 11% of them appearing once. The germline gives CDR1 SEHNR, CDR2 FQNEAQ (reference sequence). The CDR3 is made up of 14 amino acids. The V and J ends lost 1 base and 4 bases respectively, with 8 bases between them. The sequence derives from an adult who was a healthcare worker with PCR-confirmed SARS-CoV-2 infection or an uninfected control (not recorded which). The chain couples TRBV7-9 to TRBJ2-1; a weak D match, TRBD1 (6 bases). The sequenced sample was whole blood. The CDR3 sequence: CASSLEDRYNEQFF. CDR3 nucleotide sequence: TGTGCCAGCAGCTTAGAGGACAGATACAATGAGCAGTTCTTC.